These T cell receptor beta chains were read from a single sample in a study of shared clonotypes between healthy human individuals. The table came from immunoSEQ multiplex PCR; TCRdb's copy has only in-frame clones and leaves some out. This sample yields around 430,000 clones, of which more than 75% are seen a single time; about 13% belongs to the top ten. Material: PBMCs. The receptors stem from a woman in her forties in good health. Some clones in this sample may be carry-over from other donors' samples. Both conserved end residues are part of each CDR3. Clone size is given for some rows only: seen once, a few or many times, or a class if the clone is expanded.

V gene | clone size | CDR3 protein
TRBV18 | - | CASSPGQGAEAFF
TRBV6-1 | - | CASSAGIPNTEAFF
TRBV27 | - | CASSLSGPGTSGPPETQYF
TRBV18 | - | CASSPSGIHYEQYF
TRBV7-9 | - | CASSLAQLGSIPDTQYF
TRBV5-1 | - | CASSGDRVETQYF
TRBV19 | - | CASSIVSGSSGNTIYF
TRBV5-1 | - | CASRTPRGDMNTEAFF
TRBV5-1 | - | CASSSHADTEAFF
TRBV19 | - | CASSIGQQKAFF
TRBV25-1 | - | CASRGTSGNPSYNEQFF
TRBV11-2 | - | CASSLVRGDTQYF
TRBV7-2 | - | CASSWAATKTQETQYF
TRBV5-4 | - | CASSPGVGANSPLHF
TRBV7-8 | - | CASSIDRVGNEQYF
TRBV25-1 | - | CASSEGQKTQYF
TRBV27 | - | CASSTGGRETQYF
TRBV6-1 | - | CASSDRQGDEQFF
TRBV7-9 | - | CASSPRSYEQYF
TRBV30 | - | CAWSRGTQDSNQPQHF
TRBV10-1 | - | CASSDPRGSTGELFF
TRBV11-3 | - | CASSPGGGRAAEAFF
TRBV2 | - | CASSETPTGELFF
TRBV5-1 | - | CASSSKGPTNTEAFF
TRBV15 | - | CATSRDRPTGDTQYF
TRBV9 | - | CASSFDYSYNEQFF
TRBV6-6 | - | CASRPSGRADEQYF
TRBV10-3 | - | CAISVTSGPSNEQFF
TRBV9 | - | CASSEGQGAYTQYF
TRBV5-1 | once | CASSLGVLARGEGETQYF
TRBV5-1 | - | CASSSHRGGTGELFF
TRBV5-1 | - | CASSLPLAGGSRDEQYF
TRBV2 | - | CASRSQGEAFF
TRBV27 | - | CASSLAATGELFF
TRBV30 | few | CAWDSGMNTEAFF